Each of the 13 T cell receptor beta chains below was sequenced from the same sample in a study of blood T cells in healthy people across ages. Next came a second PCR, run for about 7 to 12 cycles, which used a sample-barcoded 5' primer along with a J-beta primer mix. TCRdb fed the 5' RACE reads into MiXCR, producing one record per CDR3 protein. The repertoire holds some 760,000 distinct CDR3 sequences, with approximately 25% as singletons. The data were also submitted as part of a second study, on T cells of mothers and their children.

Sequenced material: blood. These receptors originate from a boy between 10 and 17 years old in good health.

This clonotype was picked up a small number of times. The gene calls are TRBV5-6 and TRBJ1-1; D gene uncertain. V shed 0 bases and J shed 6 bases, with 9 bases lying between them. The CDR3 has 13 amino acids. Germline V lookup: CDR1 SGHDT, CDR2 YYEEEE. CDR3 amino acids: CASSLGRVAEAFF. For the CDR3, the DNA is TGTGCCAGCAGCTTGGGGAGGGTGGCTGAAGCTTTCTTT.

The table lists this clonotype with many counts. This rearrangement joins TRBV20-1 to TRBJ2-7; TRBD2 aligns across 10 bases. This CDR3 is 13 amino acids long. Germline lookup yields CDR1 DFQATT and CDR2 SNEGSKA (reference sequence). The V gene end was trimmed by 7 bases and the J gene end by 2 bases; junction bases not matched to a gene: 5. The CDR3 is CSVTGTSAYEQYF. The CDR3 DNA follows: TGCAGTGTTACCGGGACTAGCGCCTACGAGCAGTACTTC.

CDR3 region: CASSEDPTPYNEQFF. As DNA, the CDR3 is TGTGCCAGCAGTGAGGACCCTACCCCCTACAATGAGCAGTTCTTC. The chain uses TRBV2 and TRBJ2-1; D not resolved. The V end lost 3 bases, the J end lost 2 bases, and 11 bases lay between the germline ends. The germline gives CDR1 SNHLY, CDR2 FYNNEI. The CDR3 totals 15 residues.

The chain employs TRBV20-1 and TRBJ2-5; D not certain. Trimming took off 1 base at V and 5 bases at J, with 8 bases between the two ends. Germline CDR1 is DFQATT and CDR2 is SNEGSKA (reference sequence). This CDR3 has 12 amino acids. CDR3 coding DNA: TGCAGTGCTAGAGGTAGCCAGGAGACCCAGTACTTC. Translating gives CSARGSQETQYF.

This clonotype was observed a handful of times. The V gene is TRBV7-9, the J gene TRBJ2-5, with 12 positions matching TRBD2. Trimming took 2 bases from V and 3 from J; bases not matched to a gene: 7. The CDR3 runs 17 residues. CDR1 and CDR2 from the germline V gene are SEHNR and FQNEAQ (reference sequence). CDR3 bases: TGTGCCAGCAGCTTACCCCAGACTAGCGGGAGAGAAGAGACCCAGTACTTC. This encodes CASSLPQTSGREETQYF.

This clonotype was counted between two and nine times. This chain joins TRBV6-5 and TRBJ1-2, with D hard to call. Between the trimmed V and J ends, which lost 0 bases and 3 bases, there was a span of 11 bases. CDR1 MNHEY and CDR2 SVGAGI come from the germline V gene. The CDR3 has 15 amino acids. CDR3 in amino acids: CASSYSSGDYYGYTF. The CDR3, as DNA: TGTGCCAGCAGTTACTCGAGCGGTGATTACTATGGCTACACCTTC.

This clonotype has more than one count but fewer than ten. This sequence joins TRBV5-5 and TRBJ2-7; perhaps TRBD1 as D (7 bases). V was pared by 4 bases and J by 3 bases, with 20 bases between. The CDR3 is made up of 16 amino acids. Germline values: CDR1 SGHKS, CDR2 YYEKEE (reference sequence). The chain's CDR3 is CASSEAPTQGGYEQYF. The CDR3 bases are TGTGCCAGCAGCGAAGCGCCCACCCAGGGGGGCTACGAGCAGTACTTC.

This clonotype was counted only a few times. The CDR3 DNA is TGCAGTGCCAGCGGGAGGCAGGCCTACGAGCAGTACTTC. Protein sequence: CSASGRQAYEQYF. The rearrangement joins TRBV20-1 to TRBJ2-1, with TRBD2 matching over 9 bases. The DNA end is more similar to TRBJ2-7, so the J call may be wrong. The germline CDR1 and CDR2 sequences are DFQATT and SNEGSKA (reference sequence). The CDR3 length is 13 residues.

This clonotype was counted between two and nine times. The chain recombines TRBV20-1 with TRBJ2-3; D remains ambiguous. CDR3 size: 12 residues. Germline loops: CDR1 DFQATT, CDR2 SNEGSKA (reference sequence). The V end lost 1 base, the J end lost 2 bases, and 4 bases lay between the germline ends. CDR3 loop: CSARGDTDTQYF. CDR3 sequence (DNA): TGCAGTGCTAGAGGGGACACAGATACGCAGTATTTT.

CDR3 nucleotide sequence: TGTGCTAGTGGTTTGGTACTCGGGACAGGGGTGAATGAGCAGTTCTTC. It is translated as CASGLVLGTGVNEQFF. The chain employs TRBV12-5 and TRBJ2-1; 10 nucleotides agree with TRBD1. V was clipped by 0 bases and J by 7 bases; unmatched bases: 6. The germline gives CDR1 LGHNT, CDR2 FRNRAP. The CDR3 has 16 residues.

The chain has TRBV5-1 and TRBJ2-4; 8 bases fit TRBD1. Germline V gives CDR1 SGHRS, CDR2 YFSETQ. After removal of 4 bases from V and 14 bases from J, the junction contained 8 bases not matched to a gene. The CDR3 consists of 12 residues. The chain's CDR3 is CASSQLPGQEYF. The CDR3, as DNA: TGCGCCAGCAGCCAATTACCGGGACAGGAGTACTTC.

The chain carries TRBV25-1 and TRBJ2-5; 9 positions agree with TRBD2. The DNA matches TRBJ2-7 better at its end, which makes the J call doubtful. Germline assignment: CDR1 MGHDK and CDR2 SYGVNS. CDR3 size: 15 residues. CDR3 nucleotides: TGTGCCAGCAGTGGGCGGGAGGGCCTTCAATACGAGCAGTACTTC. Translation: CASSGREGLQYEQYF.

This clonotype was observed a single time. The chain is built from TRBV4-3 and TRBJ1-2; 8 nucleotides match TRBD1. Germline V CDR1 and CDR2: LGHNA, YSLEER. The CDR3 covers 16 residues. V dropped 4 bases and J dropped 8; count of bases not matched to a gene: 15. This chain's CDR3 is CASSPSSGQAGGGYTF. The DNA for the CDR3 is TGCGCCAGCAGCCCATCATCGGGACAGGCAGGGGGAGGCTACACCTTC.